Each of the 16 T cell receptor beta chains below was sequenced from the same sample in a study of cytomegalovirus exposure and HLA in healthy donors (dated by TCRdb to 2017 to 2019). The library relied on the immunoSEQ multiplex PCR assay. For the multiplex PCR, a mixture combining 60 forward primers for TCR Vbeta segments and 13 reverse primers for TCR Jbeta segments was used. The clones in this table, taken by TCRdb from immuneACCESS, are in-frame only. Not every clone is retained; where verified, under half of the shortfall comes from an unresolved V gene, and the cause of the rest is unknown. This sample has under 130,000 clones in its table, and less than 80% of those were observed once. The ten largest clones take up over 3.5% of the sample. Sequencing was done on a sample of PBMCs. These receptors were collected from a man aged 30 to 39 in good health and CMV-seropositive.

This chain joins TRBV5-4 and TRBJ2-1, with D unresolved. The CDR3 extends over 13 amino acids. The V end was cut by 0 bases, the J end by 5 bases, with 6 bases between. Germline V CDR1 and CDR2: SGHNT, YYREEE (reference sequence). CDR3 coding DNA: TGTGCCAGCAGCTTGGTGGCGGACAATGAGCAGTTCTTC. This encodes CASSLVADNEQFF.

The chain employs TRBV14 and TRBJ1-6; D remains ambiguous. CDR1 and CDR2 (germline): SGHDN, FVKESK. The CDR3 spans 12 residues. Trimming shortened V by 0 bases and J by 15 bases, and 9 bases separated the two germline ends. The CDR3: CASSQDTILLHF. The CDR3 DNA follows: TGTGCCAGCAGCCAAGATACTATACTCCTCCACTTT.

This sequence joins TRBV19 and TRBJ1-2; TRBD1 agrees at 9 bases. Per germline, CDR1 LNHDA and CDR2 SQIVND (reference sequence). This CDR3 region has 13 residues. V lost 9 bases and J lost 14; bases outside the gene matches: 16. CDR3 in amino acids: CASHLERGTGLTF. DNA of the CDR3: TGTGCCAGCCACCTAGAGAGAGGGACAGGGTTAACCTTC.

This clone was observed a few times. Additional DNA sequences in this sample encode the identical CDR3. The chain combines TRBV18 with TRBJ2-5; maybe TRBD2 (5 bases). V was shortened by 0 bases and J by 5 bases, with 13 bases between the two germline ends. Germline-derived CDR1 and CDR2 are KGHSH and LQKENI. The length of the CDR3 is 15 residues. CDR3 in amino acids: CASSPPGGSGETQYF. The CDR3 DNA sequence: TGTGCCAGCTCACCACCGGGCGGGTCGGGGGAGACCCAGTACTTC.

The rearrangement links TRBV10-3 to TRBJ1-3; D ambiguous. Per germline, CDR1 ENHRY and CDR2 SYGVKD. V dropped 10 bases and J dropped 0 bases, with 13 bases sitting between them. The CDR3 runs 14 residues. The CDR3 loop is CATRLSSSGNTIYF. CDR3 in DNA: TGTGCCACCCGGTTGTCATCCTCTGGAAACACCATATATTTT.

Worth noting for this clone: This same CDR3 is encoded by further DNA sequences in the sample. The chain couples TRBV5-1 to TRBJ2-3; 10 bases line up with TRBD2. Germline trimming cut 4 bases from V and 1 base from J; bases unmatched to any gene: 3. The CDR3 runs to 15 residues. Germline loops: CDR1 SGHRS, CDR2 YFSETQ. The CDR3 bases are TGCGCCAGCAGCCCGCTAGCGGGGGGCACAGATACGCAGTATTTT. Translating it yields CASSPLAGGTDTQYF. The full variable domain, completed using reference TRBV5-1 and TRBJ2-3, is KAGVTQTPRYLIKTRGQQVTLSCSPISGHRSVSWYQQTPGQGLQFLFEYFSETQRNKGNFPGRFSGRQFSNSRSEMNVSTLELGDSALYLCASSPLAGGTDTQYFGPGTRLTVL.

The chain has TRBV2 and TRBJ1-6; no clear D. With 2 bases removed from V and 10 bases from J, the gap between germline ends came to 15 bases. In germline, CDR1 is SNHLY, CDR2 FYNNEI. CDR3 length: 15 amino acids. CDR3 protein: CASSELVPRGSPLHF. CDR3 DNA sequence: TGTGCCAGCAGTGAATTGGTCCCCCGAGGATCACCCCTCCACTTT.

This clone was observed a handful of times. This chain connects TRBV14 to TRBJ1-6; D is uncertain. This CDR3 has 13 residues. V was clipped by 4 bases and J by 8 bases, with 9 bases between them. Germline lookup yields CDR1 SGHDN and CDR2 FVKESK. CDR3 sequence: CASSLTRDSPLHF. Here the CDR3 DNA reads TGTGCCAGCAGCCTAACCCGGGATTCACCCCTCCACTTT.

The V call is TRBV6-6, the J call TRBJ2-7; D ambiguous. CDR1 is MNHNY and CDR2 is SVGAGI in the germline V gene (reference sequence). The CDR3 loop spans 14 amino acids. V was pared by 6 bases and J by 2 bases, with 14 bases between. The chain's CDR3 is CASSNLRRPYEQYF. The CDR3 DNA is TGTGCCAGCAGCAATCTCAGGCGCCCCTACGAGCAGTACTTC.

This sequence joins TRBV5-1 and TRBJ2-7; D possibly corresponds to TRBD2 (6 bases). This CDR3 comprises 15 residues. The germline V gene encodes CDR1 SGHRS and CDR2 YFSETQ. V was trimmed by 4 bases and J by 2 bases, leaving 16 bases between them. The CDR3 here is CASSPVGGAPYEQYF. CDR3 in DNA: TGCGCCAGCAGCCCGGTCGGAGGGGCCCCCTACGAGCAGTACTTC.

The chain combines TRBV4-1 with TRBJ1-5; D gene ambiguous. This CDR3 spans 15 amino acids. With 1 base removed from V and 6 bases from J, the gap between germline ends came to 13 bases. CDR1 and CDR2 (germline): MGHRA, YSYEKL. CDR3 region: CASSQAGLASQPQHF. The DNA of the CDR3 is TGCGCCAGCAGCCAAGCCGGACTGGCGAGTCAGCCCCAGCATTTT.

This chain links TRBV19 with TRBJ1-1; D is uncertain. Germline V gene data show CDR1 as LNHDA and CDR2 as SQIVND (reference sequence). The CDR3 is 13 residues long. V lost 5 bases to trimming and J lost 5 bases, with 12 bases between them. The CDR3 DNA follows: TGTGCCAGTAGTCCGGGGTATCGGACTGAAGCTTTCTTT. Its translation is CASSPGYRTEAFF. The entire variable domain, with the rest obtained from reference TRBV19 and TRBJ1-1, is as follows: DGGITQSPKYLFRKEGQNVTLSCEQNLNHDAMYWYRQDPGQGLRLIYYSQIVNDFQKGDIAEGYSVSREKKESFPLTVTSAQKNPTAFYLCASSPGYRTEAFFGQGTRLTVV.

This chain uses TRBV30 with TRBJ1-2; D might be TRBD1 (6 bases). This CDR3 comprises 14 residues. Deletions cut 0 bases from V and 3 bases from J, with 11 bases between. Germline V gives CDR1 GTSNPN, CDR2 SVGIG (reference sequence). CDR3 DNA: TGTGCCTGGAGTGTAGAAGGGGGATACTATGGCTACACCTTC. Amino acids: CAWSVEGGYYGYTF.

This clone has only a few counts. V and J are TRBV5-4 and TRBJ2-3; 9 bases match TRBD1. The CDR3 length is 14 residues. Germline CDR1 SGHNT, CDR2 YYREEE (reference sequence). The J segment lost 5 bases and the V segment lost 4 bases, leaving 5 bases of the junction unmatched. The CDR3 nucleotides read TGTGCCAGCAGCCCTACAGGGGGCGGAGATACGCAGTATTTT. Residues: CASSPTGGGDTQYF.

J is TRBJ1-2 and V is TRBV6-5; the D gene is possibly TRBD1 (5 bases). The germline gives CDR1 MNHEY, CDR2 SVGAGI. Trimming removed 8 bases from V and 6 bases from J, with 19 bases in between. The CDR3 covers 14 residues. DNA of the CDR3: TGTGCCAGCCAAATTTACGCGGGGGAGCATGGCTACACCTTC. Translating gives CASQIYAGEHGYTF.

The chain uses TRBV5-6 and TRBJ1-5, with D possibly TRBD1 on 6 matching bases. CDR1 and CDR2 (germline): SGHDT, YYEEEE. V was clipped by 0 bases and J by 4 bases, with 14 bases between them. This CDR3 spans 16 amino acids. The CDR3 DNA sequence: TGTGCCAGCAGCTTGGCCATTGGGGGCCTGAATCAGCCCCAGCATTTT. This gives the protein CASSLAIGGLNQPQHF.